Listed below are T cell receptor beta chains from one sample, sequenced in a study of CD8 T cells in ankylosing spondylitis. A single record per CDR3 protein comes from TCRdb applying MiXCR to the 5' RACE reads. The data hold some 140,000 distinct CDR3 sequences, with roughly 8.8% observed a single time. The specimen sequenced was synovial fluid, either unsorted or a sorted T cell fraction (not recorded which). These receptors came from a male donor with ankylosing spondylitis. Both conserved end residues are trimmed from each CDR3. Rows give clone size only sometimes, using once, few, many, or a class for an expanded clone.

abundance | v_gene | CDR3aa
many | TRBV4-2 | ASSRGLDEETQY
. | TRBV20-1 | SATLGGDIQY
many | TRBV18 | ASSPKVGLATEQY
few | TRBV6-1 | ASSAHLAGVPYEQY
many | TRBV28 | ASSLDPDSNEKLF
. | TRBV28 | ASSQRRTSLNEQF
many | TRBV7-2 | ASSLTGLYLY
. | TRBV6-2/TRBV6-3 | ASSYDGLAGTEQY
few | TRBV5-1 | ASSSQIAGDTEAF
. | TRBV10-3 | ATGDRGSWELF
many | TRBV12-3/TRBV12-4 | ASFHRDRSPDTQY
many | TRBV27 | ASSLSVYSNQPQH
many | TRBV12-3/TRBV12-4 | ASRPVVHTGELF
few | TRBV9 | ASSYGQGGETQY
few | TRBV9 | ASSVVGEGGTEAF
many | TRBV7-2 | ASSLVGAGNTIY
many | TRBV28 | ASSLLRQPQH
many | TRBV11-2 | ASSPPILGSGANVLT
few | TRBV28 | ASSLGTAITYEQY
many | TRBV24-1 | ATSDPASSGGYGEQF
few | TRBV5-6 | ASSRGQRTDTQY
few | TRBV6-5 | ASSYLAGHQETQY
many | TRBV7-9 | ASSRHGSKD
many | TRBV7-2 | ASSFLGENIQY
many | TRBV7-3 | ASSSGTSGGDTQY
medium-sized | TRBV7-8 | ASSLEPTVWQY
. | TRBV6-2/TRBV6-3 | ASSYDRVGKLF
. | TRBV4-3 | ASSQEGQVNTEAF
few | TRBV5-6 | ASSSTGIRQPQH
many | TRBV5-1 | ASEPGQGVHQQF
few | TRBV7-9 | ASSLGGWHSTDTQY
few | TRBV7-9 | ASSLPPRQGSVQY
. | TRBV27 | ASRRQGVANTGELF
few | TRBV7-6 | ASSLSGTTEAF
. | TRBV5-1 | ASSFGDTTGELF
. | TRBV5-1 | ASSFDGANYGYT
once | TRBV3-1 | ASWRQITQDIVLTDTQY
. | TRBV20-1 | SCSPLGTSGIDEQF
many | TRBV28 | ASSLGQYTDTQY
. | TRBV14 | ASSPGNSEKLF
few | TRBV19 | ASSYSSNQPQH
. | TRBV7-8 | ASSLGGAQGTWYSPLH
many | TRBV25-1 | ASTPGLGYGYT
many | TRBV3-1 | ASSQDGGNYGYT